A selection of T cell receptor beta chains follows, all from one sample in a study of blood T cell repertoires in COVID-19. Only in-frame clones appear in the TCRdb table, and some are missing; sequencing was by immunoSEQ multiplex PCR. The table lists roughly 90,000 clones, 75% to 85% of them singletons. Sequenced: peripheral blood. These receptors came from a woman in her 70s with acute or convalescent COVID-19. Each CDR3 is given with its conserved first and last residue. A D gene is named only where the DNA matches it firmly. Expanded clones get a size class; other rows say once, few or many, or leave the size out.

TRBV6-5	few	TRBJ1-2	NA	TGTGCCAGCAGCATGTATGGCTACACCTTC	CASSMYGYTF
TRBV20-1	NA	TRBJ2-3	NA	TGCAGTGCTCTTCGCACAGATACGCAGTATTTT	CSALRTDTQYF
TRBV19	few	TRBJ2-1	TRBD2	TGTGCCAGTAGTATTGAGCGACCCGGACTAGCGGGGGGCGGGAGGGAGCAGTTCTTC	CASSIERPGLAGGGREQFF
TRBV3-1/TRBV3-2	NA	TRBJ1-1	NA	TGTGCCAGCAGCCCCTACGCCGGCCAGGTGAGCACTGAAGCTTTCTTT	CASSPYAGQVSTEAFF
TRBV19	once	TRBJ1-3	NA	TGTGCCAGTAGTATCGGGAGGGGCTCTGGAAACACCATATATTTT	CASSIGRGSGNTIYF
TRBV6-2/TRBV6-3	NA	TRBJ2-7	TRBD1	TGTGCCAGCAGCAAACCCCGACCGGGACAGACCTACGAGCAGTACTTC	CASSKPRPGQTYEQYF
TRBV2	NA	TRBJ1-5	TRBD1	TGTGCCAGCAGTGAAATGGGACAGCCAAATCAGCCCCAGCATTTT	CASSEMGQPNQPQHF
TRBV6-6	NA	TRBJ2-7	NA	TGTGCCAGCAGTTACGGGTCCTCTGAGGAGTCCTACGAGCAGTACTTC	CASSYGSSEESYEQYF
TRBV28	NA	TRBJ1-1	TRBD1	TGTGCCAGCAGTCCCCGAGGACAGGCTGACACTGAAGCTTTCTTT	CASSPRGQADTEAFF
TRBV10-1	NA	TRBJ1-6	TRBD1	TGCGCCAGCAGAGACAAGGACAGGGGAAATAATTCACCCCTCCACTTT	CASRDKDRGNNSPLHF
TRBV7-8	NA	TRBJ2-1	NA	TGTGCCAGCAGCTTCACCCTCGGTGAGCAGTTCTTC	CASSFTLGEQFF
TRBV27	NA	TRBJ2-7	TRBD2	TGTGCCAGCACTCCCAGACTAGCGGGTTACGACGAGCAGTACTTC	CASTPRLAGYDEQYF
TRBV5-4	NA	TRBJ1-2	TRBD1	TGTGCCAGCAGCCTGGACAGGGGGCAAGGCTACACCTTC	CASSLDRGQGYTF
TRBV7-9	NA	TRBJ1-5	TRBD1	TGTGCCAGCAGCTTAGGGCAGGGGGGAGGGCCCCAGCATTTT	CASSLGQGGGPQHF
TRBV24-1	NA	TRBJ2-1	NA	TGTGCCACCAGCGGGACACCCTACAATGAGCAGTTCTTC	CATSGTPYNEQFF
TRBV5-1	once	TRBJ2-7	TRBD1	TGCGCCAGCAGCTTAGGGACAGCTTCTTCCTACGAGCAGTACTTC	CASSLGTASSYEQYF
TRBV28	NA	TRBJ2-5	TRBD2	TGTGCCAGCAGGCGGGGGGCGACTGAGACCCAGTACTTC	CASRRGATETQYF
TRBV27	NA	TRBJ1-5	TRBD1	TGTGCCAGCTCCCACGGGACAGCAGGCAATCAGCCCCAGCATTTT	CASSHGTAGNQPQHF
TRBV11-2	NA	TRBJ2-3	NA	TGTGCCAGCAGCTTATACGGGATCACAGATACGCAGTATTTT	CASSLYGITDTQYF
TRBV18	once	TRBJ2-3	TRBD1	TGTGCCAGCTCACCGAGACAGGGTATCACAGATACGCAGTATTTT	CASSPRQGITDTQYF
TRBV7-2	once	TRBJ2-7	TRBD1	TGTGCCAGCAGCTTCTCCCGGGACAGGGTGTCCGAGCAGTACTTC	CASSFSRDRVSEQYF
TRBV12-3/TRBV12-4	NA	TRBJ2-7	TRBD2	TGTGCCAGCAGTCGGGGGGGTTCCTACGAGCAGTACTTC	CASSRGGSYEQYF
TRBV7-9	NA	TRBJ2-5	NA	TGTGCCAGCAGCGAACAGAACCAAGAGACCCAGTACTTC	CASSEQNQETQYF
TRBV29-1	few	TRBJ2-1	NA	TGCAGCGTCAAGAGTAGGTTAGCTAACCATGAGCAGTTCTTC	CSVKSRLANHEQFF
TRBV14	NA	TRBJ1-6	NA	TGTGCCAGCAGCCAAGGAAAGGGGTTCTATAATTCACCCCTCCACTTT	CASSQGKGFYNSPLHF
TRBV4-2	NA	TRBJ2-3	NA	TGTGCCAGCAGCCAAGATCCAGGGCTCACAGATACGCAGTATTTT	CASSQDPGLTDTQYF
TRBV20-1	NA	TRBJ1-3	NA	TGCAGTGCTAGTAAAGTGGGAGATGGAAACACCATATATTTT	CSASKVGDGNTIYF
TRBV10-3	NA	TRBJ2-7	TRBD2	TGTGCCATCAGTGTTAGCGGGAGGTCCCACGAGCAGTACTTC	CAISVSGRSHEQYF
TRBV10-3	NA	TRBJ2-7	NA	TGTGCCATCAGTGAGCCGGGGACAACTAGCTCCTACGAGCAGTACTTC	CAISEPGTTSSYEQYF
TRBV6-5	NA	TRBJ2-2	NA	TGTGCCGGTCGGAGCCATAGCGGGGAGCTGTTTTTT	CAGRSHSGELFF
TRBV30	NA	TRBJ1-6	NA	TGTGCCTGGAGCCAGGCCATTTCACCCCTCCACTTT	CAWSQAISPLHF
TRBV29-1	NA	TRBJ2-1	NA	TGCAGCGTTTCTGGACTTCGGGGCTACAATGAGCAGTTCTTC	CSVSGLRGYNEQFF
TRBV5-5	once	TRBJ2-2	TRBD2	TGTGCCAGCAGCTTGGTGTGGCTAGCGGGAGGCCCGAACACCGGGGAGCTGTTTTTT	CASSLVWLAGGPNTGELFF